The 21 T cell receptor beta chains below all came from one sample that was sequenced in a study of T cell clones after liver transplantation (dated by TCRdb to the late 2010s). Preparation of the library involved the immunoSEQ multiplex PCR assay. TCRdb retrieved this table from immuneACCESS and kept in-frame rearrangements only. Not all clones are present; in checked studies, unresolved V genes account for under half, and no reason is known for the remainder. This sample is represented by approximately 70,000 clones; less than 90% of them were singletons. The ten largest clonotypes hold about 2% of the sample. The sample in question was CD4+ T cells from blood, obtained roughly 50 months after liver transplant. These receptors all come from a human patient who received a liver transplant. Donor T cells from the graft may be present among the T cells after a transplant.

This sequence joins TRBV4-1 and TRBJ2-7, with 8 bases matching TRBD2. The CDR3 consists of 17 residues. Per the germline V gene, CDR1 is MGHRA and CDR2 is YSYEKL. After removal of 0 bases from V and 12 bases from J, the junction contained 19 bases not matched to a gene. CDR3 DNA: TGCGCCAGCAGCCAAGATGGGGGGTTGGGGAGCGGGAGAGCGACGTACTTC. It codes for CASSQDGGLGSGRATYF.

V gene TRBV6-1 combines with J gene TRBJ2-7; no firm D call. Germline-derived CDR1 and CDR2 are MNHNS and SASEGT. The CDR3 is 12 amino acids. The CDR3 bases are TGTGCTACAGCCAGACGCGCCTACGAGCAGTACTTC. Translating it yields CATARRAYEQYF.

CDR3 DNA sequence: TGTGCCACCGGGACTAGCGCTCCCTACGAGCAGTACTTC. Protein product: CATGTSAPYEQYF. The chain uses TRBV6-5 and TRBJ2-7, with 10 bases lining up with TRBD2. This CDR3 comprises 13 residues. Per germline, CDR1 MNHEY and CDR2 SVGAGI. The V and J ends lost 10 bases and 2 bases, in that order; junction bases with no gene match: 5.

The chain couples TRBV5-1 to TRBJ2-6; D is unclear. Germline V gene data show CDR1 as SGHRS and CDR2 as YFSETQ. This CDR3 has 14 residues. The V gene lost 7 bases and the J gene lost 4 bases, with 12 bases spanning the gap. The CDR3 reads CASLDPAGANVLTF. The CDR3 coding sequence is TGCGCCAGCCTAGACCCGGCCGGGGCCAACGTCCTGACTTTC.

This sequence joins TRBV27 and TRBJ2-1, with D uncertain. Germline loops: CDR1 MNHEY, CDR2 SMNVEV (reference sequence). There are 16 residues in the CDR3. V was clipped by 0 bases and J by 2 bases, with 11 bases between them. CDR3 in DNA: TGTGCCAGCAGTTTATCGGATAAGGGCCCCTACAATGAGCAGTTCTTC. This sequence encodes CASSLSDKGPYNEQFF.

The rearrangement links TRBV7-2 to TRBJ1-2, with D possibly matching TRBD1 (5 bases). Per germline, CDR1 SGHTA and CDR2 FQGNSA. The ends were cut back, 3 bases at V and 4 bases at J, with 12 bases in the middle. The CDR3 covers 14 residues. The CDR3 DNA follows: TGTGCCAGCAGCTTCCGACAGCCTGGCTATGGCTACACCTTC. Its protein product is CASSFRQPGYGYTF.

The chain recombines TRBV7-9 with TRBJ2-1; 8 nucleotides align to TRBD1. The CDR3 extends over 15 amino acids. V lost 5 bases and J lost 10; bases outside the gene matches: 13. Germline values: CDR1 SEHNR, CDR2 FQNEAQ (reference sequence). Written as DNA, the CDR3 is TGTGCCAGCAGCCTCTGGACAGGGTGGAGAGGGGAGCAGTTCTTC. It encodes CASSLWTGWRGEQFF.

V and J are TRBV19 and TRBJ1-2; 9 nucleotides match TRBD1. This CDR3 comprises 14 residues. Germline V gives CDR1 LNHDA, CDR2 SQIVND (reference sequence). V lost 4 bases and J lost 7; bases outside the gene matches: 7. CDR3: CASSTWTGETGYTF. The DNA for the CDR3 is TGTGCCAGTAGTACCTGGACAGGGGAGACTGGCTACACCTTC.

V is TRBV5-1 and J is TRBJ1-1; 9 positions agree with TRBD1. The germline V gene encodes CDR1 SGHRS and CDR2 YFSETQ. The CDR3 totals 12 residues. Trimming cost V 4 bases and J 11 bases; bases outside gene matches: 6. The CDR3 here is CASSAGTGWAFF. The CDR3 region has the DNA TGCGCCAGCAGCGCCGGGACAGGGTGGGCTTTCTTT.

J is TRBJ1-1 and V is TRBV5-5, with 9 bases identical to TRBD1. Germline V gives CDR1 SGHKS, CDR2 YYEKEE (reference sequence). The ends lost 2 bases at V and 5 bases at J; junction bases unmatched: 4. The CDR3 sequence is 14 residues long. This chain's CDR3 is CASSFGTGRTEAFF. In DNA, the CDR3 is TGTGCCAGCAGCTTTGGGACAGGGCGTACTGAAGCTTTCTTT. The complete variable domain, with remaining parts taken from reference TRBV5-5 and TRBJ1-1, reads DAGVTQSPTHLIKTRGQQVTLRCSPISGHKSVSWYQQVLGQGPQFIFQYYEKEERGRGNFPDRFSARQFPNYSSELNVNALLLGDSALYLCASSFGTGRTEAFFGQGTRLTVV.

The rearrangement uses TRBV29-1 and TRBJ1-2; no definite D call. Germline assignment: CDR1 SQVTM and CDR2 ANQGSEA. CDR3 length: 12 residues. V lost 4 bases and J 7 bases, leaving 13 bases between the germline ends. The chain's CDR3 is CSVVEAYSGYTF. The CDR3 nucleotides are TGCAGCGTTGTCGAAGCCTACTCTGGCTACACCTTC.

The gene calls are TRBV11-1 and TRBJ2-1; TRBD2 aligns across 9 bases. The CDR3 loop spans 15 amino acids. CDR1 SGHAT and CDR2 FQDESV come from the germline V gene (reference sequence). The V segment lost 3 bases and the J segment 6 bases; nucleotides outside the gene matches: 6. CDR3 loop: CASSLLAGPANEQFF. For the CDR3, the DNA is TGTGCCAGCAGCTTGCTAGCGGGACCTGCCAATGAGCAGTTCTTC.

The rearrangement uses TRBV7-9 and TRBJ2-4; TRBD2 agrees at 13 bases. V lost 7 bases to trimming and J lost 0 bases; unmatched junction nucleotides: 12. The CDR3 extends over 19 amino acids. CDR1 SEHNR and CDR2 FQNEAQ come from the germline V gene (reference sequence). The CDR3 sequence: CASTLRGTSGKLAKNIQYF. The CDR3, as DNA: TGTGCCAGCACTCTAAGGGGGACTAGCGGGAAACTAGCCAAAAACATTCAGTACTTC.

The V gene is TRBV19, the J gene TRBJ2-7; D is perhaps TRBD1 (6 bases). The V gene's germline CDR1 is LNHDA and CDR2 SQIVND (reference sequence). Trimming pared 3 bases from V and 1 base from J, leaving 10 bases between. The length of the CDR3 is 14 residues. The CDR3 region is CASSIRQGSYEQYF. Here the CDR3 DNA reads TGTGCCAGTAGTATCCGGCAGGGGTCCTACGAGCAGTACTTC.

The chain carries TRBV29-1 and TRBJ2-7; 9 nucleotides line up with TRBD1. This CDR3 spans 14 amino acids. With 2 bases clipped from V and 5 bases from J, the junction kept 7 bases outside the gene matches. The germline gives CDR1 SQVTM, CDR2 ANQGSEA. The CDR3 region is CSVEHGQGWNEQYF. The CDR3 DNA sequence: TGCAGCGTTGAACATGGACAGGGGTGGAACGAGCAGTACTTC.

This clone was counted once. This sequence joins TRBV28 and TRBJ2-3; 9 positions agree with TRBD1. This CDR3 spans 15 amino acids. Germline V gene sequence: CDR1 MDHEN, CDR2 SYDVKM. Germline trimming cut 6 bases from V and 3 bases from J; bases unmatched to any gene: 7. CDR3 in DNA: TGTGCCAGCAGGGGACAGGGAAAGGGGACAGATACGCAGTATTTT. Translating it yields CASRGQGKGTDTQYF.

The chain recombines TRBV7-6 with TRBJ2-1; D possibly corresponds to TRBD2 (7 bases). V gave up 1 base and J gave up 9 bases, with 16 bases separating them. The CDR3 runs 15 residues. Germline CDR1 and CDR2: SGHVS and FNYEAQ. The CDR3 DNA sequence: TGTGCCAGCAGCTTAGGTGGGCGGGGGCCGGGTGAGCAGTTCTTC. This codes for CASSLGGRGPGEQFF.

CDR3 nucleotides: TGTGCCAGCAGCACGACAGGGGACACAGATACGCAGTATTTT. Amino acids: CASSTTGDTDTQYF. The chain combines TRBV28 with TRBJ2-3; TRBD1 matches at 8 bases. Trimming took 6 bases from V and 2 from J; bases not matched to a gene: 4. Germline assignment: CDR1 MDHEN and CDR2 SYDVKM. The CDR3 runs to 14 residues.

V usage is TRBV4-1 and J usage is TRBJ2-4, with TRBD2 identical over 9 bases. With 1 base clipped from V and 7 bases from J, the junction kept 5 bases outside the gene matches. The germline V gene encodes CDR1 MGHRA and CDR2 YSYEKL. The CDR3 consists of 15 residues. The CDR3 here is CASSQASGVMNIQYF. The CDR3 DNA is TGCGCCAGCAGCCAAGCTAGCGGGGTGATGAACATTCAGTACTTC.

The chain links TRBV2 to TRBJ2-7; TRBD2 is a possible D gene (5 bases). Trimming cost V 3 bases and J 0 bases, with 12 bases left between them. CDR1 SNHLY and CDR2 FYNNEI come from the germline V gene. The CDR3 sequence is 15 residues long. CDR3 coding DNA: TGTGCCAGCAGTGAGGCGGTAGGACTCTCCTACGAGCAGTACTTC. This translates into CASSEAVGLSYEQYF.

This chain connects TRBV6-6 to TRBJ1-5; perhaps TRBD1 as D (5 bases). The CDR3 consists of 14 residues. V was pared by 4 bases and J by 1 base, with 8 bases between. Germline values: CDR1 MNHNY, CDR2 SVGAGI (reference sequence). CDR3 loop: CASSWGASNQPQHF. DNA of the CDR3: TGTGCCAGCAGTTGGGGCGCCAGCAATCAGCCCCAGCATTTT.